This T cell receptor (beta chain) was identified during a study of cytomegalovirus exposure and HLA in healthy donors. Overall study findings and caveats: Data from an earlier analysis indicated that most TCR beta V segments were productive either about 90% or about 30% of the time.

This CDR3 comprises 17 residues. Trimming took 3 bases from V and 2 from J; bases not matched to a gene: 9. Per germline, CDR1 GTSNPN and CDR2 SVGIG (reference sequence). 13 Jbeta primers and 60 Vbeta primers were used for the PCR. Method: immunoSEQ multiplex PCR; TCRdb's copy keeps in-frame clones and lacks some. The sample consists of approximately 290,000 clones, around 80% of them appearing once. This clone showed up just once. The target antigen is unknown. Source material: PBMCs. The origin of this receptor is a girl aged 2-10 years in good health and CMV-seronegative. The V and J genes are TRBV30 and TRBJ1-5, with 11 bases lining up with TRBD1. The CDR3, as DNA: TGTGCCTGGAGCAAGAAGCCGGGACAGGGGGGCAATCAGCCCCAGCATTTT. Translating gives CAWSKKPGQGGNQPQHF.